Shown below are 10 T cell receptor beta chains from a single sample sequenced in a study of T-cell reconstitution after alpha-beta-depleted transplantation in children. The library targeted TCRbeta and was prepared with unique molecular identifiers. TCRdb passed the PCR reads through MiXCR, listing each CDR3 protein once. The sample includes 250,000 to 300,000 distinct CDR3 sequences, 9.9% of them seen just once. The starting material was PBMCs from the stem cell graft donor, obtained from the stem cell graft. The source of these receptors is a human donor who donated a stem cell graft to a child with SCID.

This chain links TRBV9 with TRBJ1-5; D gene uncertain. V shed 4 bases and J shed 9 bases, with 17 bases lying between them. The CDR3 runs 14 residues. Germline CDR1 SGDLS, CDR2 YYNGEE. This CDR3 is CASSPGPDKRPQHF. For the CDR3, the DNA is TGTGCCAGCAGCCCCGGGCCCGACAAACGGCCCCAGCATTTT.

Here the CDR3 reads CASSSDAFYGYTF. The CDR3 DNA reads TGTGCCAGCAGCTCGGACGCCTTCTATGGCTACACCTTC. The gene calls are TRBV7-9 and TRBJ1-2; D unresolved. The germline CDR1 and CDR2 sequences are SEHNR and FQNEAQ (reference sequence). There are 13 residues in the CDR3. Deletions cut 4 bases from V and 4 bases from J, with 10 bases between.

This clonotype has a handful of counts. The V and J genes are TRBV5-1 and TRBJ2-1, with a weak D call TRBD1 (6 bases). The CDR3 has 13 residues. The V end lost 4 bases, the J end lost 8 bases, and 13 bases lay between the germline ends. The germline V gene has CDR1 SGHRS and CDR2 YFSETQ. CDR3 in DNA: TGCGCCAGCAGCATACAGGGTAACGATGAGCAGTTCTTC. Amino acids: CASSIQGNDEQFF.

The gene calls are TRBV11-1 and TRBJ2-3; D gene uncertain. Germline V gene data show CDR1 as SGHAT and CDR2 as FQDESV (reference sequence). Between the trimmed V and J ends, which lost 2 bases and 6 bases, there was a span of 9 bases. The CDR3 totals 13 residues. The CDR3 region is CASSLQGMDTQYF. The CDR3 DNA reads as TGTGCCAGCAGCTTACAAGGCATGGATACGCAGTATTTT.

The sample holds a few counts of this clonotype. DNA of the CDR3: TGTGCCAGCAGCGTCTGGTATGATAATTCACCCCTCCACTTT. Translating gives CASSVWYDNSPLHF. This rearrangement joins TRBV9 to TRBJ1-6; no clear D. Trimming took 2 bases from V and 5 from J, leaving 8 bases between them. Germline CDR1 is SGDLS and CDR2 is YYNGEE. The CDR3 is made up of 14 amino acids.

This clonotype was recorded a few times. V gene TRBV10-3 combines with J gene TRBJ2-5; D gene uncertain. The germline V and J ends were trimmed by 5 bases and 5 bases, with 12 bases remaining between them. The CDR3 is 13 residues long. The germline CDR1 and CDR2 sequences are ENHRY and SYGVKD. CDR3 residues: CAISTQALETQYF. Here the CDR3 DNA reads TGTGCCATCAGTACGCAGGCGTTGGAGACCCAGTACTTC.

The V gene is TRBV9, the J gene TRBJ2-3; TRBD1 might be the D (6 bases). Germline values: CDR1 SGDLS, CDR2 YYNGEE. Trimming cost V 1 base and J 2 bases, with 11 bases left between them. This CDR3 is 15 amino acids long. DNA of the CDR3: TGTGCCAGCAGCGTACCGACAGGACTCACAGATACGCAGTATTTT. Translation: CASSVPTGLTDTQYF.

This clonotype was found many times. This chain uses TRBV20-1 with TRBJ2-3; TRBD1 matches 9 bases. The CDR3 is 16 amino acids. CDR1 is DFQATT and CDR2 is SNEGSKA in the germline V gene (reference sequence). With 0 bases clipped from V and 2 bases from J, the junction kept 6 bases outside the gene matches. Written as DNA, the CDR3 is TGCAGTGCTAGAGATAACAGGGGGCCCCACACAGATACGCAGTATTTT. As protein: CSARDNRGPHTDTQYF.

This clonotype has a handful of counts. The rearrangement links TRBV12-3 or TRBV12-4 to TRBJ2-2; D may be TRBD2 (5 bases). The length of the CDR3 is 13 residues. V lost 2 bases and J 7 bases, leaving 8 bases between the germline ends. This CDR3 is CASSLMRDGELFF. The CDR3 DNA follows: TGTGCCAGCAGTTTAATGAGGGACGGGGAGCTGTTTTTT.

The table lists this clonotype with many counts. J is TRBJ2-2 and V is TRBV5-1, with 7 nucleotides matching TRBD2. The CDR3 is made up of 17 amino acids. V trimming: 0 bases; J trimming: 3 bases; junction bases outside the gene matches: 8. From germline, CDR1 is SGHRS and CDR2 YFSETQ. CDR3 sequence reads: CASSLDSSLADTGELFF. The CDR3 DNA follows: TGCGCCAGCAGCTTGGATTCTTCGCTAGCGGACACCGGGGAGCTGTTTTTT.